One sample yielded the 5 T cell receptor beta chains listed below, sequenced in a study of blood T cells in healthy people across ages (dated by TCRdb to about 2015). Library prep was done by 5' RACE. The listed sequencing device is Illumina HiSeq 2500. A second PCR of about 6 to 11 cycles was run with a J-beta primer mix and a sample-barcoded 5' primer. The raw public data were reprocessed by TCRdb itself: fastp quality trimming at Q25, MiXCR clonotype calling, in-frame beta chains only. Records with the same CDR3 protein are collapsed into one entry carrying the most frequent genes and DNA. For this sample the table gives around 690,000 distinct CDR3 sequences, of which approximately 50% were detected only once. The top ten clones comprise 30% to 45% of the sample. The sequenced material came from blood. These receptors originate from a man in his sixties in good health.

The genes are TRBV29-1 and TRBJ1-1; D remains unclear. Germline V lookup: CDR1 SQVTM, CDR2 ANQGSEA. The CDR3 loop spans 8 amino acids. The ends were cut back, 4 bases at V and 11 bases at J, with 5 bases in the middle. The CDR3 sequence: CSVGMAFF. CDR3 nucleotides: TGCAGCGTTGGAATGGCTTTCTTT. The full variable domain, with the rest looked up from reference TRBV29-1 and TRBJ1-1, is SAVISQKPSRDICQRGTSLTIQCQVDSQVTMMFWYRQQPGQSLTLIATANQGSEATYESGFVIDKFPISRPNLTFSTLTVSNMSPEDSSIYLCSVGMAFFGQGTRLTVV.

To note about this clonotype: Given a much more abundant clone one base away, this may be a read error. This chain connects TRBV4-2 to TRBJ2-7; TRBD2 is a possible D gene (6 bases). This CDR3 comprises 15 residues. V lost 0 bases and J lost 2, with 11 bases in between. Germline CDR1 LGHNA, CDR2 YNFKEQ. The CDR3 loop reads CASSQDRRGTYEQYF. Written as DNA, the CDR3 is TGTGCCAGCAGCCAAGATCGCCGGGGGACCTACGAGCAGTACTTC.

The rearrangement uses TRBV7-9 and TRBJ1-1, with D tentatively TRBD1 (5 bases). V dropped 2 bases and J dropped 0 bases, with 13 bases sitting between them. CDR1 is SEHNR and CDR2 is FQNEAQ in the germline V gene (reference sequence). The length of the CDR3 is 16 residues. The CDR3 bases are TGTGCCAGCAGCTTACGGGGCAGCCGGATGAACACTGAAGCTTTCTTT. Protein product: CASSLRGSRMNTEAFF.

The table lists this clonotype with a few counts. The chain has TRBV20-1 and TRBJ2-3; D remains ambiguous. The CDR3 length is 11 residues. CDR1 and CDR2 (germline): DFQATT, SNEGSKA (reference sequence). The chain's CDR3 is CSGLTTDTQYF. CDR3 bases: TGCAGCGGTTTGACCACAGATACGCAGTATTTT.

The chain employs TRBV4-2 and TRBJ1-2; D possibly corresponds to TRBD1 (5 bases). The length of the CDR3 is 16 residues. Per germline, CDR1 LGHNA and CDR2 YNFKEQ. The V end was cut by 0 bases, the J end by 0 bases, with 11 bases between. The CDR3 sequence is CASSQDVGTANYGYTF. CDR3 DNA sequence: TGTGCCAGCAGCCAAGATGTGGGGACGGCTAACTATGGCTACACCTTC.